This TCR beta chain was sequenced for a study of blood T cell repertoires in COVID-19. The wider study: Some COVID-19 samples were acute and others convalescent; all came from the United States, Italy and Spain. From T cells, B-cell-depleted T cells, or PBMCs came the material, which was cDNA or gDNA.

Authors' data handling: Amplification with reference gene primers provided the estimates of nucleated cell counts. Profiling relied on immunoSEQ multiplex PCR, and the TCRdb table lists in-frame clones only, not all of them. For V, J and clone size, that table is used; D and trimming come from the DNA. This sample yields about 430,000 clones, of which 88% are seen a single time; about 0.89% belongs to the top ten. Germline lookup yields CDR1 SGHTA and CDR2 FQGTGA. The junction had 6 bases not matched to a gene; V was cut back by 6 bases and J by 3 bases. This CDR3 contains 15 residues. The TCR originated in a woman younger than 45 with acute COVID-19. The sample taken for sequencing was PBMCs or T cells enriched from blood (not recorded which). The rearrangement uses TRBV7-3 and TRBJ2-3; 10 positions match TRBD2. CDR3: CASSFSSGGTDTQYF. The CDR3 coding sequence is TGTGCCAGCAGTTTCTCTAGCGGGGGTACAGATACGCAGTATTTT.